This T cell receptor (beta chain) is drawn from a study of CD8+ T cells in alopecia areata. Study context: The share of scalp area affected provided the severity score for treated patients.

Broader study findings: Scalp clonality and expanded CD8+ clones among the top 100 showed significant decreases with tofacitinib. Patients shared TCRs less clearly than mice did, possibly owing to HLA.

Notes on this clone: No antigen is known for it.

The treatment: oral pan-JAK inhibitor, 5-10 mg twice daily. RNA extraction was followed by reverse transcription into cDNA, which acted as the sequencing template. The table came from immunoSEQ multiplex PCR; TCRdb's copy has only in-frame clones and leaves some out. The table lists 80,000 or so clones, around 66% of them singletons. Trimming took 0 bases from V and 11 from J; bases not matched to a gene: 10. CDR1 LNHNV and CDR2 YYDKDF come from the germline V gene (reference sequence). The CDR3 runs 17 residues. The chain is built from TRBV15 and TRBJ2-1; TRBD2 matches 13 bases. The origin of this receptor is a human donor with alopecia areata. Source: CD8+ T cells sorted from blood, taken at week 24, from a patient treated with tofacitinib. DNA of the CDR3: TGTGCCACCAGCAGAGATCTGGGGACTAGCGGGACCGGTAAGCAGTTCTTC. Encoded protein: CATSRDLGTSGTGKQFF.